The entry below describes one TCR beta chain. Germline-derived CDR1 and CDR2 are SGHRS and YFSETQ. Trimming removed 0 bases at V and 3 bases at J, with 6 bases between. This CDR3 has 14 residues. In the authors' methods: Researchers report that nucleated cell counts were estimated from reference gene primer amplification. Sequencing was performed with immunoSEQ multiplex PCR; in TCRdb, only in-frame clones are kept and a portion is missing. The V and J calls and clone size come from that table; D and trimming were worked out from the DNA. The repertoire holds about 230,000 clones, about 80% seen once, with about 4.2% in the top ten. These data come from a study of blood T cell repertoires in COVID-19.

This chain links TRBV5-1 with TRBJ1-4; no definite D call. Material for sequencing was peripheral blood. The TCR comes from a man in his fifties or sixties with active or convalescent COVID-19. This CDR3 reads CASSLERANEKLFF. The DNA of the CDR3 is TGCGCCAGCAGCTTGGAGCGGGCTAATGAAAAACTGTTTTTT.